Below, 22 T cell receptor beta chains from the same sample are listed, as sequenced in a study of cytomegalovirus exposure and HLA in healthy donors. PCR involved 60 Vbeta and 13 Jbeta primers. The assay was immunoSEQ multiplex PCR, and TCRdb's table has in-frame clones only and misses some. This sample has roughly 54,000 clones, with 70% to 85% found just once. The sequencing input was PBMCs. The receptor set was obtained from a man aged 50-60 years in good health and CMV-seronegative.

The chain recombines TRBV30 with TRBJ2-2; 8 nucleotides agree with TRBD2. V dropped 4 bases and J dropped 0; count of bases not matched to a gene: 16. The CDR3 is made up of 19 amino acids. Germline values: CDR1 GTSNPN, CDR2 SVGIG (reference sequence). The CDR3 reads CAWTPRGRGAIPNTGELFF. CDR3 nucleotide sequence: TGTGCCTGGACCCCACGCGGGCGGGGGGCCATCCCGAACACCGGGGAGCTGTTTTTT.

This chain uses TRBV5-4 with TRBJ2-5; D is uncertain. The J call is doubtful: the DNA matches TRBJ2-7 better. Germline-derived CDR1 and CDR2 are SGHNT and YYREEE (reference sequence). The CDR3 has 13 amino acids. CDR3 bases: TGTGCCAGCAGCCTCGGGTCCTCCTACGAGCAGTACTTC. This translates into CASSLGSSYEQYF.

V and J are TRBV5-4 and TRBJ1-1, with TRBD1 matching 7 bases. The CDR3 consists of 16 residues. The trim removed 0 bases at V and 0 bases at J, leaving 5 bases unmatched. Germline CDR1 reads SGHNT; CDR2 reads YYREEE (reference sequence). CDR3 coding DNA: TGTGCCAGCAGCTTGGGTGGGGGACAGATGAACACTGAAGCTTTCTTT. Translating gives CASSLGGGQMNTEAFF. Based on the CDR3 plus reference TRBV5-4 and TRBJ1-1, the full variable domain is ETGVTQSPTHLIKTRGQQVTLRCSSQSGHNTVSWYQQALGQGPQFIFQYYREEENGRGNFPPRFSGLQFPNYSSELNVNALELDDSALYLCASSLGGGQMNTEAFFGQGTRLTVV.

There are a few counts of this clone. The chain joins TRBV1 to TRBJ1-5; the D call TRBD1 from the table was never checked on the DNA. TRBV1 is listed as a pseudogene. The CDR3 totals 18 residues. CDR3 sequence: CTSSPPSSGTPFNQPQHF. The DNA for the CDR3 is TGCACCAGCAGCCCCCCCTCCTCCGGGACACCCTTCAATCAGCCCCAGCATTTT.

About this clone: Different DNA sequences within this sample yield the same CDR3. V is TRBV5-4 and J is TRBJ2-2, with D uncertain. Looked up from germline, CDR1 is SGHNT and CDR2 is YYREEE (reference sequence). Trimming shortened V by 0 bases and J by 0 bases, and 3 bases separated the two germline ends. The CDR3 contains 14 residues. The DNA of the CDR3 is TGTGCCAGCAGCTTGGACTCGAACACCGGGGAGCTGTTTTTT. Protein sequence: CASSLDSNTGELFF.

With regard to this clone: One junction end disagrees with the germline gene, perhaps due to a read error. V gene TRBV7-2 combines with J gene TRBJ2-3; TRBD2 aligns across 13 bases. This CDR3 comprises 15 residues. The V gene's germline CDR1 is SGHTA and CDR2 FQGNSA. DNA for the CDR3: TGTGCCAGCAGCTTAGAGGGACTAGCGGGGCGGGCCCGTTTTTTT. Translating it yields CASSLEGLAGRARFF.

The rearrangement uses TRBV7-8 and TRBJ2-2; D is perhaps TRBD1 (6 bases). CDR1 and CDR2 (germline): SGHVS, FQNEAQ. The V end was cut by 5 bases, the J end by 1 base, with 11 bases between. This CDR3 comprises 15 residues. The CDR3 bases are TGTGCCAGCAGCCCCCCAGGGGTGAACACCGGGGAGCTGTTTTTT. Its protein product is CASSPPGVNTGELFF.

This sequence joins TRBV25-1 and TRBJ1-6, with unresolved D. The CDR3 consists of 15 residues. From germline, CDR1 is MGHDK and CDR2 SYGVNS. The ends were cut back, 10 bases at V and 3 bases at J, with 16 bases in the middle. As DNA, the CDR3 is TGTGCCACCAGCCGTGGTGAGCTCTATAATTCACCCCTCCACTTT. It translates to CATSRGELYNSPLHF.

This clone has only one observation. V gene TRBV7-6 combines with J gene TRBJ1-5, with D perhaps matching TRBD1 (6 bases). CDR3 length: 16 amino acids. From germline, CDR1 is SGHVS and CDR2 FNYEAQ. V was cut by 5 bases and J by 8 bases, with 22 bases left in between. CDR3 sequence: CASSLRDTGRIEPQHF. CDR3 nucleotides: TGTGCCAGCAGCCTAAGGGACACCGGCAGAATTGAGCCCCAGCATTTT.

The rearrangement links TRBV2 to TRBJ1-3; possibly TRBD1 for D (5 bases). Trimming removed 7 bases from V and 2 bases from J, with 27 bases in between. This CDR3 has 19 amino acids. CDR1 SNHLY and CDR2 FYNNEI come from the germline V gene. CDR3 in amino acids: CASTLRDSRFLNAGNTIYF. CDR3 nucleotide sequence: TGTGCCAGCACCCTCCGGGACTCCCGTTTCTTAAACGCTGGAAACACCATATATTTT. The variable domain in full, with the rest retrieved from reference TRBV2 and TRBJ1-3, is EPEVTQTPSHQVTQMGQEVILRCVPISNHLYFYWYRQILGQKVEFLVSFYNNEISEKSEIFDDQFSVERPDGSNFTLKIRSTKLEDSAMYFCASTLRDSRFLNAGNTIYFGEGSWLTVV.

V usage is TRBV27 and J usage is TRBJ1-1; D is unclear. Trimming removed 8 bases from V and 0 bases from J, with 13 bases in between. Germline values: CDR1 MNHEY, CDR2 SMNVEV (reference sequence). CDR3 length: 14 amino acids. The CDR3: CASQQINVNTEAFF. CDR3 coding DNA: TGTGCCAGCCAACAGATTAACGTGAACACTGAAGCTTTCTTT.

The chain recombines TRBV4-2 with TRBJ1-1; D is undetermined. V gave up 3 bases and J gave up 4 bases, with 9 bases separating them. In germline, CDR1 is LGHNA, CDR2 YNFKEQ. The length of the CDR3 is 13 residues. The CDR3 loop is CASSQDSPTEAFF. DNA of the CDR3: TGTGCCAGCAGCCAGGACTCACCCACTGAAGCTTTCTTT.

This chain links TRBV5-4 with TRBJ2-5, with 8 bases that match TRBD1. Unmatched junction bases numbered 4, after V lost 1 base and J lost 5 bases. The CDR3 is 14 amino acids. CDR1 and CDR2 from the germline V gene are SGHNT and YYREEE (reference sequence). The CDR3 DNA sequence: TGTGCCAGCAGCTTGACAAGACAGGGGGAGACCCAGTACTTC. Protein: CASSLTRQGETQYF.

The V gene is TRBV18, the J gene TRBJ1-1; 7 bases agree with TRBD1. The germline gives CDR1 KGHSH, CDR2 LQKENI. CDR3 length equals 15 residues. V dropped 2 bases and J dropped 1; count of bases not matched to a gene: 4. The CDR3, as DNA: TGTGCCAGCTCACCAAGACAGGGAGGGAACACTGAAGCTTTCTTT. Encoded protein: CASSPRQGGNTEAFF.

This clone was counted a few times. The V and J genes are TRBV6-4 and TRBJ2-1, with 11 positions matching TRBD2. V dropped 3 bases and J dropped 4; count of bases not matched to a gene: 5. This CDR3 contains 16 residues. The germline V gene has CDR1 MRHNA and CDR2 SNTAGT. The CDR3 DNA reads TGTGCCAGCAGTGAAGATAGCGGGGGGGCGTACAATGAGCAGTTCTTC. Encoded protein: CASSEDSGGAYNEQFF.

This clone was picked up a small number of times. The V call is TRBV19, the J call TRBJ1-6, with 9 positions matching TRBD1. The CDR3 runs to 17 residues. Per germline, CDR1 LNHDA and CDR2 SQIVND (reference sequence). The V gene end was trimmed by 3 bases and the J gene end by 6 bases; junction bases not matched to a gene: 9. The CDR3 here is CASSMKSWTGVNSPLHF. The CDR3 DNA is TGTGCCAGTAGTATGAAATCTTGGACAGGGGTTAATTCACCCCTCCACTTT.

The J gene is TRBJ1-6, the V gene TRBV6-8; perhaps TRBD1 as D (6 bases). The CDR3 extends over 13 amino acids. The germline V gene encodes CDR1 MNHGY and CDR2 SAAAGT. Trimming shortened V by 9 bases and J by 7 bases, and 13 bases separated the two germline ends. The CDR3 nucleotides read TGTGCCAGGACAGGCTGGTGGAATTCACCCCTCCACTTT. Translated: CARTGWWNSPLHF.

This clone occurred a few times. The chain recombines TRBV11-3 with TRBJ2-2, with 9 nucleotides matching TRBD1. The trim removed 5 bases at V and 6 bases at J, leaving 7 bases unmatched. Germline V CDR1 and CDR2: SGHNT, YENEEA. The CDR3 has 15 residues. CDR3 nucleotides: TGTGCCAGCAGCCAGGCTACAGGGGGCCCCGGGGAGCTGTTTTTT. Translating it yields CASSQATGGPGELFF.

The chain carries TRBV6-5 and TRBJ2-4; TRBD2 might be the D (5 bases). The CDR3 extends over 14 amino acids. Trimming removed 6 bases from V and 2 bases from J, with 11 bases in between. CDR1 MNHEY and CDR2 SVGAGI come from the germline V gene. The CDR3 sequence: CASRSPGTKNIQYF. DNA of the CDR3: TGTGCCAGCAGATCCCCGGGAACCAAAAACATTCAGTACTTC.

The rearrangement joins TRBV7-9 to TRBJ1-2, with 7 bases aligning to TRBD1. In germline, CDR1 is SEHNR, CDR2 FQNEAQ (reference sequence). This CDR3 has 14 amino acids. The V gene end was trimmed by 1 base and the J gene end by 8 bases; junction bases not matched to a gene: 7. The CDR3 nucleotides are TGTGCCAGCAGCTTAGAGGTCACAGGGGAGGGCTACACCTTC. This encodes CASSLEVTGEGYTF.

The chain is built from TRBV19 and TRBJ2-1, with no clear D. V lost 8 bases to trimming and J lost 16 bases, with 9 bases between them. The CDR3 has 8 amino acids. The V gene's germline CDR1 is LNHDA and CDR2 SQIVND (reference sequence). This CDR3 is CASVRYFF. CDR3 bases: TGTGCCAGTGTACGGTATTTCTTC.

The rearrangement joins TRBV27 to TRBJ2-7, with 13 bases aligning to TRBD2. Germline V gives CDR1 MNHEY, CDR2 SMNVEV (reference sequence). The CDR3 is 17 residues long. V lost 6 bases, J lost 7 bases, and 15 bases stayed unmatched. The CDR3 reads CASSPTGLAGAPLEQYF. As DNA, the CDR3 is TGTGCCAGCAGCCCGACAGGACTAGCGGGGGCCCCTCTAGAGCAGTACTTC.